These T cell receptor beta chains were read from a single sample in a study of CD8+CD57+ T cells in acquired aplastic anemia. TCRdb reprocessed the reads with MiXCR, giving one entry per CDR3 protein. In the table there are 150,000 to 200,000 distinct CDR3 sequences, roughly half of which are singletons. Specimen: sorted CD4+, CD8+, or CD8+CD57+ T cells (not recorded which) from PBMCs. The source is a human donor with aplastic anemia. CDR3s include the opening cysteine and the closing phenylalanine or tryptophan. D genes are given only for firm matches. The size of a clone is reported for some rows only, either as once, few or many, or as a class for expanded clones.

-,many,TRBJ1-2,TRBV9,TGTGCCAGCAGCGGGGGAGGACTGAACCTCTATGGCTACACCTTC,CASSGGGLNLYGYTF
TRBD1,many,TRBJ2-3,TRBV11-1,TGTGCCAGCAGCCTCCGAGGACAGGGCACAGATACGCAGTATTTT,CASSLRGQGTDTQYF
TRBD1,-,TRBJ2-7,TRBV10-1,TGCGCCAGCAGTGAGGGGACAGGGATCTACGAGCAGTACTTC,CASSEGTGIYEQYF
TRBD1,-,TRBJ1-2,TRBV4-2,TGTGGCAGCAGCCCCCCTCAGGGGGTTCCTCGTGGCTACACCTTC,CGSSPPQGVPRGYTF
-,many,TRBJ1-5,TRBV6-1,TGTGCCAGCAGCTTTTTCGGGGATCAGCCCCAGCATTTT,CASSFFGDQPQHF
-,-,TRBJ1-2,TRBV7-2,TGTGCCAGCAGCTTAGGCTTACGCGGCTACACCTTC,CASSLGLRGYTF
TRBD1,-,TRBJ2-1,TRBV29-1,TGCAGCGCGGACAGGGATCGGGAGAATTACAATGAGCAGTTCTTC,CSADRDRENYNEQFF
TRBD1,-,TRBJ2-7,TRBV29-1,TGCAGCGTTCCCACAGGGGACAGGACGGGGGAGCAGTACTTC,CSVPTGDRTGEQYF
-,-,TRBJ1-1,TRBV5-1,TGCGCCAGCAGCACGGGACTTTCGAACACTGAAGCTTTCTTT,CASSTGLSNTEAFF
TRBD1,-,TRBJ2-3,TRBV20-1,TGCAGCGCAGCCCGGGACAGAATAATAGATACGCAGTATTTT,CSAARDRIIDTQYF
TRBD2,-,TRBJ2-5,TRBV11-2,TGTGCCAGCAGCTTAGGGGGACTAGCGGGAGTAGAGACCCAGTACTTC,CASSLGGLAGVETQYF
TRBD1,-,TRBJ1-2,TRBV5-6,TGTGCCAGCAGTTCAGGGGGCGCGTACTATGACTACACCTTC,CASSSGGAYYDYTF
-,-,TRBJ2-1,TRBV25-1,TGTGCCAGCACCGTAGGCAGGAGCTCCTACAATGAGCAGTTCTTC,CASTVGRSSYNEQFF
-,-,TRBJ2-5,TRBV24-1,TGTGCCACCAGTCCAAGCGGGACAGAGAAAGAGACCCAGTACTTC,CATSPSGTEKETQYF
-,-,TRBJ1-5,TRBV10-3,TGTGCCATCAGGAAGGGTATCGGGGATATGCGCAATCAGCCCCAGCATTTT,CAIRKGIGDMRNQPQHF
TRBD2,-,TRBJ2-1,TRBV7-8,TGTGCCAGCAGCCCGGGACTAGCGGGAGGGAACAATGAGCAGTTCTTC,CASSPGLAGGNNEQFF
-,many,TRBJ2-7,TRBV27,TGTGCCAGCAGTTTAAGTGCTCTGGTCGAGCAGTACTTC,CASSLSALVEQYF
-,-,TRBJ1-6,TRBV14,TGTGCTAGAGACGGCGAGTCTCGTTCACCCCTCCACTTT,CARDGESRSPLHF
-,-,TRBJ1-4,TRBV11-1,TGTGCCAGCAGCTTAGCGCCCTCCGGGACCGTCGGTGTCGGTGAAAAACTGTTTTTT,CASSLAPSGTVGVGEKLFF
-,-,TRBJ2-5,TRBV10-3,TGTGCCATCAGCCCTACTAGAGTTGAGACCCAGTACTTC,CAISPTRVETQYF
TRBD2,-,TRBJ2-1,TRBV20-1,TGCAGTGCTACGCGGGGCGGGAGCTACAATGAGCAGTTCTTC,CSATRGGSYNEQFF
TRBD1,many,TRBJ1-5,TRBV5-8,TGTGCCAGCAGCAGGACAGGGGGCAGCAATCAGCCCCAGCATTTT,CASSRTGGSNQPQHF
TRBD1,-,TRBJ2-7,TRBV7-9,TGTGCCAGCAGTTTCACCGACAGGGCCAACTACGAGCAGTACTTC,CASSFTDRANYEQYF
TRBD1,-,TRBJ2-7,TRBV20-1,TGCAGTGCTCAGGGACAGGGGTTTTCCTACGAGCAGTACTTC,CSAQGQGFSYEQYF
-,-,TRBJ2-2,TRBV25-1,TGTGCCAGCAGCTACCCACGACTAAGGGGGATCGCCGGGGAGCTGTTTTTT,CASSYPRLRGIAGELFF
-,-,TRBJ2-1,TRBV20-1,TGCAGTGCTAGACGACCGGGACCCAATGAGCAGTTCTTC,CSARRPGPNEQFF
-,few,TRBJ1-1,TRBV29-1,TGCAGCTCCAGTACTGACACTGAAGCTTTCTTT,CSSSTDTEAFF
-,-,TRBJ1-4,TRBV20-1,TGCAGTGCTAGAGACGCGGGCGATGAAAAACTGTTTTTT,CSARDAGDEKLFF
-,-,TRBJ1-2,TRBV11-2,TGTGCCAGCAGCGCCGGATGGCAGGACGGCTACACCTTC,CASSAGWQDGYTF
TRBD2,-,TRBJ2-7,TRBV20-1,TGCAGTGCCGGACTAGCGGCGAGCCACGAGCAGTACTTC,CSAGLAASHEQYF
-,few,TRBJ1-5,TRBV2,TGTGCCAGCAATAATAGGTTAGGACAGCCCCAGCATTTT,CASNNRLGQPQHF
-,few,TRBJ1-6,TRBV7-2,TGTGCCAGCAGCTTATCGGGTGGGGTTAATTCACCCCTCCACTTT,CASSLSGGVNSPLHF
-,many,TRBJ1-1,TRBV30,TGTGCCTGGAGCAGAGGGCAGCCTGAAGCTTTCTTT,CAWSRGQPEAFF
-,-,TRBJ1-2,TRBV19,TGTGCCAGTAAGCGTCTTGGGACGGGCGGCTACACCTTC,CASKRLGTGGYTF
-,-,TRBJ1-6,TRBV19,TGTGCCAGCAGAGACACGGGAAATTCACCCCTCCACTTT,CASRDTGNSPLHF